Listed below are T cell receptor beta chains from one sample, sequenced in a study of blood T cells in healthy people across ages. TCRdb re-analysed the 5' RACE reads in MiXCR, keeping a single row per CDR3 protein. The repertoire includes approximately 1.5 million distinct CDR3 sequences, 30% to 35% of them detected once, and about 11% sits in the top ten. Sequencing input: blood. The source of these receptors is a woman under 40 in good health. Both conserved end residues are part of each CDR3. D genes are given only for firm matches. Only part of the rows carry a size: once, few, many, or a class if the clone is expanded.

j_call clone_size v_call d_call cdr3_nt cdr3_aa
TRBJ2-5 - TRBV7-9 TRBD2 TGTGCCTGCAGCCTGCAACCGGGACTAGTCCCGGAGACCCAGTACTTC CACSLQPGLVPETQYF
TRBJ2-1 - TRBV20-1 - TGCAGTGCTAGAGATTTAGATGGAGTGCCTTTCAATGAGCAGTTCTTC CSARDLDGVPFNEQFF
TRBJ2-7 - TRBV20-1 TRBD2 TGCAGTGCTAGTATGGGACTAGCCTACGAGCAGTACTTC CSASMGLAYEQYF
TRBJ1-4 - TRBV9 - TGTGCCAGCAGCGTAGAAGGGTCGACGGGAGAAAAACTGTTTTTT CASSVEGSTGEKLFF
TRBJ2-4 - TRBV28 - TGTGCCAGCAGTCCCCGGAAGCCTATACGGCAGTACTTC CASSPRKPIRQYF
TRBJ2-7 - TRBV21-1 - TGTGCCAGCAGCAAGCTTATTAGCGGGGGCTGTAGCTCCTACGAGCAGTACTTC CASSKLISGGCSSYEQYF
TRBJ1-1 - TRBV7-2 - TGTGCCTCATTCAGGGATGTGAACACTGAAGCTTTCTTT CASFRDVNTEAFF
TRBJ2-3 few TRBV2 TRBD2 TGTGCCAGCAGTGAAGCGCAAGCGGGAGCGGATACGCAGTATTTT CASSEAQAGADTQYF
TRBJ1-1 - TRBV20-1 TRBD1 TGCAGTGCTAGTTCTCACCTCGGGACAGGGAGAGCTGAAGCTTTCTTT CSASSHLGTGRAEAFF
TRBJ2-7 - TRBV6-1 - TGTGCCAGCAGTGAAAATACGGGGTCTCCCTATCTTTGGCAGCAGTACTTC CASSENTGSPYLWQQYF